These 29 T cell receptor beta chains originate from one sample sequenced in a study of PD-1 blockade in classical Hodgkin lymphoma. The time point: newly diagnosed, previously untreated cHL patient sample. The table came from immunoSEQ multiplex PCR; TCRdb's copy has only in-frame clones and leaves some out. Altogether under 80,000 clones are present, 93% being singletons, with the ten largest covering less than 3.5%. Material for sequencing was peripheral blood mononuclear cells (PBMCs). These receptors were taken from a human donor with classical Hodgkin lymphoma.

The chain links TRBV28 to TRBJ1-2; D is possibly TRBD1 (5 bases). Germline V gene lookup returns CDR1 MDHEN and CDR2 SYDVKM. Trimming took off 5 bases at V and 4 bases at J, with 11 bases between the two ends. The CDR3 runs 13 residues. The DNA of the CDR3 is TGTGCCAGCAGTGTCGGGGCAAGCTATGGCTACACCTTC. It specifies CASSVGASYGYTF.

This CDR3 reads CASSLFIGGGPNEKLFF. The CDR3 nucleotides are TGTGCCAGCAGCCTGTTTATAGGCGGGGGCCCTAATGAAAAACTGTTTTTT. The J gene is TRBJ1-4, the V gene TRBV7-9; TRBD1 might be the D (6 bases). The CDR3 consists of 17 residues. Deletions cut 5 bases from V and 3 bases from J, with 19 bases between. Germline CDR1 SEHNR, CDR2 FQNEAQ (reference sequence).

The chain uses TRBV6-5 and TRBJ1-2; D gene uncertain. The germline V gene encodes CDR1 MNHEY and CDR2 SVGAGI. The CDR3 covers 11 residues. V was shortened by 1 base and J by 8 bases, with 5 bases between the two germline ends. Written as DNA, the CDR3 is TGTGCCAGCAGTTACTATGGCGGCTACACCTTC. It translates to CASSYYGGYTF.

The V call is TRBV4-2, the J call TRBJ1-6; TRBD1 matches 7 bases. V was pared by 3 bases and J by 7 bases, with 6 bases of the junction left unmatched. CDR3 length equals 15 residues. CDR1 LGHNA and CDR2 YNFKEQ come from the germline V gene. CDR3 bases: TGTGCCAGCAGCCAGGGAGACAGGGAGAATTCACCCCTCCACTTT. Translating gives CASSQGDRENSPLHF.

The genes are TRBV28 and TRBJ2-4; D is perhaps TRBD1 or TRBD2 (5 bases each). CDR1 and CDR2 from the germline V gene are MDHEN and SYDVKM. V shed 7 bases and J shed 0 bases, with 10 bases lying between them. The CDR3 spans 14 residues. Here the CDR3 DNA reads TGTGCCAGCACGATCGGGACAGCCAAAAACATTCAGTACTTC. Encoded protein: CASTIGTAKNIQYF. Full variable domain (missing parts from reference TRBV28 and TRBJ2-4): DVKVTQSSRYLVKRTGEKVFLECVQDMDHENMFWYRQDPGLGLRLIYFSYDVKMKEKGDIPEGYSVSREKKERFSLILESASTNQTSMYLCASTIGTAKNIQYFGAGTRLSVL.

V is TRBV7-8 and J is TRBJ2-7; D not certain. CDR1 and CDR2 from the germline V gene are SGHVS and FQNEAQ. V lost 5 bases, J lost 1 base, and 12 bases lay in between. There are 14 residues in the CDR3. For the CDR3, the DNA is TGTGCCAGCAGCCTCAGACACAGTTCCTACGAGCAGTACTTC. It translates to CASSLRHSSYEQYF.

The chain recombines TRBV5-6 with TRBJ1-5; D is possibly TRBD1 (5 bases). V was cut by 1 base and J by 6 bases, with 8 bases left in between. The CDR3 spans 13 residues. Germline V gene data show CDR1 as SGHDT and CDR2 as YYEEEE. CDR3 protein: CASSLSGTQPQHF. DNA for the CDR3: TGTGCCAGCAGCTTGTCAGGGACTCAGCCCCAGCATTTT.

This rearrangement joins TRBV20-1 to TRBJ2-3; the D is unclear. Looked up from germline, CDR1 is DFQATT and CDR2 is SNEGSKA (reference sequence). With 3 bases removed from V and 7 bases from J, the gap between germline ends came to 8 bases. CDR3 length: 11 amino acids. The CDR3 nucleotides read TGCAGTGCTAGGGTAGTGAATACGCAGTATTTT. Translated: CSARVVNTQYF.

The V call is TRBV7-3, the J call TRBJ1-1; TRBD1 might be the D (5 bases). V lost 1 base to trimming and J lost 4 bases, with 10 bases between them. The CDR3 is 14 residues long. Germline V lookup: CDR1 SGHTA, CDR2 FQGTGA. Written as DNA, the CDR3 is TGTGCCAGCAGCTTAATAGGGACCCCCACTGAAGCTTTCTTT. Translating it yields CASSLIGTPTEAFF.

The chain is built from TRBV5-4 and TRBJ2-1; D is perhaps TRBD2 (6 bases). Trimming took off 3 bases at V and 4 bases at J, with 23 bases between the two ends. This CDR3 has 18 amino acids. Germline V CDR1 and CDR2: SGHNT, YYREEE (reference sequence). The CDR3 region is CASSSLSGLTSFYNEQFF. As DNA, the CDR3 is TGTGCCAGCAGCTCTCTATCGGGACTCACTAGTTTTTACAATGAGCAGTTCTTC.

The chain couples TRBV4-1 to TRBJ1-5; D not resolved. V lost 2 bases, J lost 2 bases, and 7 bases lay in between. The CDR3 has 14 amino acids. Per germline, CDR1 MGHRA and CDR2 YSYEKL. CDR3 sequence reads: CASSQLRGNQPQHF. In DNA, the CDR3 is TGCGCCAGCAGCCAACTCCGGGGCAATCAGCCCCAGCATTTT.

This clone occurred once. The chain employs TRBV5-5 and TRBJ1-6; D unclear. In germline, CDR1 is SGHKS, CDR2 YYEKEE (reference sequence). V lost 4 bases to trimming and J lost 10 bases, with 15 bases between them. This CDR3 contains 14 residues. The CDR3 reads CASSEHRGSSPLHF. The CDR3 region has the DNA TGTGCCAGCAGCGAACATAGAGGCTCATCACCCCTCCACTTT.

The rearrangement uses TRBV5-1 and TRBJ1-4; 8 bases match TRBD1. This CDR3 is built from 15 residues. Per germline, CDR1 SGHRS and CDR2 YFSETQ. J lost 4 bases, V lost 3 bases, and 5 bases had no gene match. CDR3 residues: CASSSYRGVNEKLFF. CDR3 coding DNA: TGCGCCAGCAGCTCCTACAGGGGGGTTAATGAAAAACTGTTTTTT.

The V call is TRBV7-2, the J call TRBJ1-2; the D is unclear. V lost 2 bases and J 2 bases, leaving 12 bases between the germline ends. The germline gives CDR1 SGHTA, CDR2 FQGNSA. This CDR3 has 15 amino acids. The chain's CDR3 is CASSLRQNSNYGYTF. DNA of the CDR3: TGTGCCAGCAGCTTAAGGCAGAACTCCAACTATGGCTACACCTTC.

J is TRBJ2-7 and V is TRBV19, with TRBD2 identical over 7 bases. CDR3 length equals 14 residues. Trimming at V came to 5 bases and at J to 3 bases, leaving 7 bases not matched to a gene. Germline V gene sequence: CDR1 LNHDA, CDR2 SQIVND (reference sequence). The CDR3 DNA sequence: TGTGCCAGTAGTGAGTTCGGGGGGAGCTACGAGCAGTACTTC. It codes for CASSEFGGSYEQYF.

The chain joins TRBV5-4 to TRBJ1-4; no definite D call. Germline V gene sequence: CDR1 SGHNT, CDR2 YYREEE (reference sequence). Trimming pared 4 bases from V and 3 bases from J, leaving 13 bases between. The CDR3 is 15 residues long. The DNA for the CDR3 is TGTGCCAGCAGCGTCTTTCTAGCGGCTAATGAAAAACTGTTTTTT. This translates into CASSVFLAANEKLFF. The full variable domain, its missing parts supplied by reference TRBV5-4 and TRBJ1-4, is ETGVTQSPTHLIKTRGQQVTLRCSSQSGHNTVSWYQQALGQGPQFIFQYYREEENGRGNFPPRFSGLQFPNYSSELNVNALELDDSALYLCASSVFLAANEKLFFGSGTQLSVL.

This clone came up once. The chain carries TRBV25-1 and TRBJ2-6; TRBD1 aligns across 9 bases. Trimming cost V 8 bases and J 5 bases; bases outside gene matches: 13. The CDR3 runs to 17 residues. CDR1 is MGHDK, CDR2 SYGVNS, per germline. CDR3 DNA: TGTGCCAGCCTCCTGGGACAGGGACCGGTCTGGGCCAACGTCCTGACTTTC. Protein: CASLLGQGPVWANVLTF.

The chain joins TRBV9 to TRBJ1-2; D is perhaps TRBD1 (6 bases). Germline values: CDR1 SGDLS, CDR2 YYNGEE. The CDR3 runs 15 residues. V was cut by 3 bases and J by 2 bases, with 14 bases left in between. CDR3 DNA: TGTGCCAGCAGCGCCCGACAGGAGACAAACTATGGCTACACCTTC. This codes for CASSARQETNYGYTF.

The chain recombines TRBV6-5 with TRBJ1-5; D uncertain. V lost 6 bases, J lost 1 base, and 4 bases lay in between. The CDR3 is 12 residues long. In germline, CDR1 is MNHEY, CDR2 SVGAGI. CDR3 protein: CASSTSNQPQHF. The CDR3 DNA follows: TGTGCCAGCAGCACGAGCAATCAGCCCCAGCATTTT.

The chain carries TRBV6-6 and TRBJ1-2; D is unresolved. Germline V gene sequence: CDR1 MNHNY, CDR2 SVGAGI (reference sequence). V lost 4 bases and J 0 bases, leaving 9 bases between the germline ends. The CDR3 is 14 residues long. CDR3 bases: TGTGCCAGCAGTTCATCGACTGCTAACTATGGCTACACCTTC. Amino acid sequence: CASSSSTANYGYTF.

The count of this clone is one. This chain connects TRBV6-1 to TRBJ1-5; D is perhaps TRBD1 (5 bases). V lost 3 bases and J lost 1, with 16 bases in between. The CDR3 extends over 17 amino acids. Germline V gene lookup returns CDR1 MNHNS and CDR2 SASEGT. The CDR3 sequence: CASSEGRGGPSNQPQHF. CDR3 nucleotides: TGTGCCAGCAGTGAGGGAAGGGGCGGCCCGAGCAATCAGCCCCAGCATTTT.

V is TRBV7-8 and J is TRBJ2-7; 7 bases fit TRBD1. The ends lost 6 bases at V and 8 bases at J; junction bases unmatched: 16. The CDR3 consists of 15 residues. Looked up from germline, CDR1 is SGHVS and CDR2 is FQNEAQ. This CDR3 is CASRPDREEALKQYF. The CDR3 bases are TGTGCCAGCAGACCCGACAGGGAAGAGGCCCTCAAGCAGTACTTC.

This rearrangement joins TRBV9 to TRBJ2-4, with D maybe TRBD1 (6 bases). The V gene's germline CDR1 is SGDLS and CDR2 YYNGEE. The CDR3 sequence is 19 residues long. V dropped 0 bases and J dropped 5 bases, with 24 bases sitting between them. This CDR3 is CASSVATGQSHSEQNIQYF. CDR3 nucleotide sequence: TGTGCCAGCAGCGTAGCTACAGGACAGAGTCATTCTGAGCAAAACATTCAGTACTTC.

V gene TRBV7-2 combines with J gene TRBJ2-5, with 7 bases fitting TRBD2. Germline V gene lookup returns CDR1 SGHTA and CDR2 FQGNSA. Unmatched junction bases numbered 7, after V lost 3 bases and J lost 6 bases. The length of the CDR3 is 14 residues. The CDR3, as DNA: TGTGCCAGCAGCTTGTGGGAGGGCAGCCAGACCCAGTACTTC. Translating gives CASSLWEGSQTQYF. The variable domain in full, completed from reference TRBV7-2 and TRBJ2-5, reads GAGVSQSPSNKVTEKGKDVELRCDPISGHTALYWYRQSLGQGLEFLIYFQGNSAPDKSGLPSDRFSAERTGGSVSTLTIQRTQQEDSAVYLCASSLWEGSQTQYFGPGTRLLVL.

V usage is TRBV10-2 and J usage is TRBJ1-5; D is ambiguous. Germline loops: CDR1 WSHSY, CDR2 SAAADI. V was shortened by 6 bases and J by 2 bases, with 8 bases between the two germline ends. The CDR3 is 13 residues long. The DNA of the CDR3 is TGCGCCAGCAGCGCCTTGGGCAATCAGCCCCAGCATTTT. This translates into CASSALGNQPQHF.

The chain links TRBV7-2 to TRBJ2-7; TRBD1 agrees at 7 bases. J gave up 6 bases and V 5 bases, and 10 bases lay outside the gene matches. Germline loops: CDR1 SGHTA, CDR2 FQGNSA. The CDR3 spans 14 residues. The CDR3 DNA reads as TGTGCCAGCAGCCAGGGGGACCCTAGGGCCGAGCAGTACTTC. It yields the protein CASSQGDPRAEQYF.

The rearrangement uses TRBV5-5 and TRBJ1-5, with no clear D. Germline CDR1 is SGHKS and CDR2 is YYEKEE (reference sequence). V lost 1 base and J lost 0, with 11 bases in between. This CDR3 has 16 amino acids. CDR3: CASSLSMTGSNQPQHF. The CDR3 DNA is TGTGCCAGCAGCTTGTCCATGACTGGTAGCAATCAGCCCCAGCATTTT.

This chain links TRBV7-9 with TRBJ1-4; the D is unclear. Trimming took 7 bases from V and 6 from J, leaving 9 bases between them. Germline assignment: CDR1 SEHNR and CDR2 FQNEAQ (reference sequence). This CDR3 has 12 residues. The CDR3: CASTGRDEKLFF. CDR3 nucleotides: TGTGCCAGCACGGGTCGGGATGAAAAACTGTTTTTT.

This clone appeared once. The chain joins TRBV13 to TRBJ1-2; the match to TRBD1 covers 7 bases. This CDR3 contains 15 residues. Germline loops: CDR1 PRHDT, CDR2 FYEKMQ (reference sequence). The trim removed 5 bases at V and 4 bases at J, leaving 10 bases unmatched. Here the CDR3 reads CASSPPTGKAYGYTF. The CDR3 DNA sequence: TGTGCCAGCAGCCCCCCGACAGGGAAGGCCTATGGCTACACCTTC.